The 14 T cell receptor beta chains in this list originate from one sample, sequenced in a study of tumor-infiltrating lymphocytes in primary liver carcinoma. Co-extracting RNA and DNA was done with about 17-31 mg of unsorted bulk tissue as input. Researchers generated TCR beta cDNA from about 0.5 ug of total RNA, relying on a constant-region primer. Libraries covering TCR beta were generated through three nested multiplex PCR rounds (using a slightly modified ARM-PCR). TRBV1-TRBV30 forward and Cbeta reverse primers drove the first two roughly 11-cycle rounds. MiXCR, run by TCRdb on the multiplex PCR reads, gives a single entry per CDR3 protein. The sample has about 37,000 distinct CDR3 sequences, around 80% seen once; the top ten hold 35% to 40%. The sequenced material came from tumor-adjacent normal liver tissue. These TCRs come from a man aged 35 to 55 with primary liver carcinoma and hepatitis B virus infection.

Concerning this clonotype itself: One junction end does not reproduce the germline sequence, and a read error may be involved. J is TRBJ2-7 and V is TRBV11-2, with 9 bases lining up with TRBD1. The length of the CDR3 is 15 residues. Germline V gene lookup returns CDR1 SGHAT and CDR2 FQNNGV. CDR3 in amino acids: CANSLRWTGENEQYF. The CDR3 coding sequence is TGTGCCAACAGCTTACGATGGACAGGGGAAAACGAGCAATACTTC.

A remark on this clonotype: One end of the junction varies from germline; a read error may be responsible. The chain combines TRBV5-4 with TRBJ2-3, with 9 nucleotides matching TRBD2. The length of the CDR3 is 16 residues. Germline CDR1 is SGHNT and CDR2 is YYREEE (reference sequence). CDR3 loop: CATSLLAGGPTDTQYF. As DNA, the CDR3 is TGTGCCACCAGCTTGCTCGCGGGAGGGCCCACGGATACGCAGTATTTC.

This clonotype was recorded at least ten times. The chain joins TRBV20-1 to TRBJ1-6; 8 nucleotides align to TRBD1. The CDR3 has 18 residues. Germline loops: CDR1 DFQATT, CDR2 SNEGSKA (reference sequence). V lost 6 bases, J lost 10 bases, and 23 bases stayed unmatched. Here the CDR3 DNA reads TGCAGTGCAGAACAGGGGGAGCCTGAGGGGCCTCCTAACTCACCCCTCCACTTT. It translates to CSAEQGEPEGPPNSPLHF.

As for this clonotype: Its ends do not fully match the called genes, so a read error is possible. The V and J genes are TRBV11-2 and TRBJ2-4; D unclear. The germline CDR1 and CDR2 sequences are SGHAT and FQNNGV. The CDR3 covers 15 residues. This CDR3 is CASITSAVGKNIQYF. CDR3 DNA: TGTGCCAGCATCACTTCGGCGGTAGGCAAAAACATTCAATACTTC.

Concerning this clonotype: A read error may account for a junction end that differs from germline. V gene TRBV4-1 combines with J gene TRBJ2-7, with 8 bases fitting TRBD1. Per germline, CDR1 MGHRA and CDR2 YSYEKL. This CDR3 has 17 residues. The DNA for the CDR3 is TGCGCCATCAGCAATCGGGACAGGAGGCTATCCTCCTACGAGCAGTACTTC. Amino acids: CAISNRDRRLSSYEQYF.

This clonotype was observed many times. One end of the junction varies from germline; a read error may be responsible. The CDR3 loop is CASSAPGSNEKLFF. The CDR3 coding sequence is TGTGCCAGCTCAGCACCGGGATCTAATGAAAAACTGTTTTTT. The chain couples TRBV18 to TRBJ1-4; D is ambiguous. Germline values: CDR1 KGHSH, CDR2 LQKENI. The CDR3 spans 14 residues. The full variable domain, in which reference TRBV18 and TRBJ1-4 provide the parts outside the CDR3, is NAGVMQNPRHLVRRRGQEARLRCSPMKGHSHVYWYRQLPEEGLKFMVYLQKENIIDESGMPKERFSAEFPKEGPSILRIQQVVRGDSAAYFCASSAPGSNEKLFFGSGTQLSVL.

A note on this clonotype: The germline gene is not matched at one end of the junction; a read error may be the cause. The chain has TRBV29-1 and TRBJ2-1; 11 bases align to TRBD2. This CDR3 has 16 amino acids. The germline CDR1 and CDR2 sequences are SQVTM and ANQGSEA. The CDR3 coding sequence is TGCACCGGTGAAGTCGGACTAGCGGGCATCTACAATGAGCAGTTCTTT. It yields the protein CTGEVGLAGIYNEQFF.

For this clonotype: A read error is likely, as this CDR3 ends without the conserved phenylalanine or tryptophan. The chain couples TRBV28 to TRBJ2-7; unclear D gene. This CDR3 has 15 residues. Germline V gene sequence: CDR1 MDHEN, CDR2 SYDVKM. The CDR3 DNA sequence: TGTGCCAGCAACTCCGGTACAGATGTCTCCTACAAGCAGTACTAC. Its translation: CASNSGTDVSYKQYY.

This chain's CDR3 is CSAVTGARYGYTF. In DNA form, the CDR3 reads TGCAGCGCTGTGACAGGGGCTAGATATGGCTACACCTTC. V is TRBV29-1 and J is TRBJ1-2; 8 bases fit TRBD1. The ends lost 7 bases at V and 5 bases at J; junction bases unmatched: 9. Germline V gives CDR1 SQVTM, CDR2 ANQGSEA. The CDR3 loop spans 13 amino acids.

This clonotype was seen a few times. Since no conserved phenylalanine or tryptophan closes the CDR3, a read error is the likely cause. This rearrangement joins TRBV6-2 or TRBV6-3 to TRBJ1-5; D may be TRBD1 (5 bases). The V gene's germline CDR1 is MNHEY and CDR2 SVGEGT. The CDR3 contains 14 residues. CDR3 sequence (DNA): TGTGCTAGCACCCTGGTGAAAGGGGATCAGCCCCAGCATTAT. As protein: CASTLVKGDQPQHY.

Of note for this clonotype: At one of its ends the junction is not consistent with the germline gene, which may arise from a read error. V and J are TRBV14 and TRBJ2-1; 8 bases match TRBD2. The CDR3 is 16 amino acids. Germline loops: CDR1 SGHDN, CDR2 FVKESK. The CDR3, as DNA: TGTGCCAGCAGTTCCGTAGCGGGATTGGTAAACAATGAGCAGTTCTTT. It codes for CASSSVAGLVNNEQFF. Filled out from reference TRBV14 and TRBJ2-1, the complete variable domain reads EAGVTQFPSHSVIEKGQTVTLRCDPISGHDNLYWYRRVMGKEIKFLLHFVKESKQDESGMPNNRFLAERTGGTYSTLKVQPAELEDSGVYFCASSSVAGLVNNEQFFGPGTRLTVL.

This clonotype was seen many times. The J gene is TRBJ2-5, the V gene TRBV4-3; D gene ambiguous. V lost 0 bases to trimming and J lost 5 bases, with 10 bases between them. Germline V gene sequence: CDR1 LGHNA, CDR2 YSLEER. CDR3 length equals 14 residues. CDR3 bases: TGCGCCAGCAGCCAAGAGGAGTACTTGGAGACCCAGTACTTC. Encoded protein: CASSQEEYLETQYF.

On this clonotype itself: A read error may produce the germline difference seen at one junction end. The rearrangement joins TRBV11-1 to TRBJ2-2; D possibly corresponds to TRBD2 (7 bases). Germline V gene lookup returns CDR1 SGHAT and CDR2 FQDESV (reference sequence). This CDR3 is built from 15 residues. CDR3 in amino acids: CASSPSGGIPGELSF. The CDR3 DNA is TGTGCCAGCAGCCCCTCGGGGGGCATACCCGGGGAGCTGTCTTTT.

This clonotype was counted once. The junction departs from germline at one end; a sequencing error may be responsible. The rearrangement uses TRBV11-1 and TRBJ2-7; D call uncertain. This CDR3 contains 13 residues. Germline V CDR1 and CDR2: SGHAT, FQDESV (reference sequence). CDR3 in DNA: TGTGCCATCAGGCGGAAGCGATCCTACGAGCAGTACTTT. It translates to CAIRRKRSYEQYF.